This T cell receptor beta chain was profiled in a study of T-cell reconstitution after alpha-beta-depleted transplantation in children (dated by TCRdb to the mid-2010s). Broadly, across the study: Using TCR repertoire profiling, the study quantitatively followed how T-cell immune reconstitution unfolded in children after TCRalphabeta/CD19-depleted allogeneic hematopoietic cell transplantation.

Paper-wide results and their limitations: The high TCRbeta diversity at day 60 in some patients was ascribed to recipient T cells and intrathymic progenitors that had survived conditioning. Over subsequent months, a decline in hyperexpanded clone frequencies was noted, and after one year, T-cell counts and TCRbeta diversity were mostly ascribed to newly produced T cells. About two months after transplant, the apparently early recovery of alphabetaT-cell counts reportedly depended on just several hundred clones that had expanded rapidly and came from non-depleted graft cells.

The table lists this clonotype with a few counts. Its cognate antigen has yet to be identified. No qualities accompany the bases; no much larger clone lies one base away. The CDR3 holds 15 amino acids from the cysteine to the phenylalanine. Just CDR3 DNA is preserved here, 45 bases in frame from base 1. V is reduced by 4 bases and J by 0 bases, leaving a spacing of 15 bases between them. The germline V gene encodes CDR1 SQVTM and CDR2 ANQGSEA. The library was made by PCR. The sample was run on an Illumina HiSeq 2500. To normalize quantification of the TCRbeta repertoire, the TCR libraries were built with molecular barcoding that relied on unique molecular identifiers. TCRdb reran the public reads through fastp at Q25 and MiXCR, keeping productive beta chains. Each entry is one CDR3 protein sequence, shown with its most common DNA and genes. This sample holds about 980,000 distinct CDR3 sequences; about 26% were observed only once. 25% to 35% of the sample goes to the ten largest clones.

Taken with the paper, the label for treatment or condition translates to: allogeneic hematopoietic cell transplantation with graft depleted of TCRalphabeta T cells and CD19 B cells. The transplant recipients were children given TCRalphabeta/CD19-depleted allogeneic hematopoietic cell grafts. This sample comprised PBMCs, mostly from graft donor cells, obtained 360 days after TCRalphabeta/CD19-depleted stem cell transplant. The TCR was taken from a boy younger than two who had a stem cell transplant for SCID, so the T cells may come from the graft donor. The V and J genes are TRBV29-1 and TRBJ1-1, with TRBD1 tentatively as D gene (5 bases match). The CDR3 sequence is CSVVGAYSMNTEAFF. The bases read TGCAGCGTTGTAGGGGCCTACTCCATGAACACTGAAGCTTTCTTT. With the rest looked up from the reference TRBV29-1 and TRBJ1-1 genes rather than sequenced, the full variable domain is SAVISQKPSRDICQRGTSLTIQCQVDSQVTMMFWYRQQPGQSLTLIATANQGSEATYESGFVIDKFPISRPNLTFSTLTVSNMSPEDSSIYLCSVVGAYSMNTEAFFGQGTRLTVV.